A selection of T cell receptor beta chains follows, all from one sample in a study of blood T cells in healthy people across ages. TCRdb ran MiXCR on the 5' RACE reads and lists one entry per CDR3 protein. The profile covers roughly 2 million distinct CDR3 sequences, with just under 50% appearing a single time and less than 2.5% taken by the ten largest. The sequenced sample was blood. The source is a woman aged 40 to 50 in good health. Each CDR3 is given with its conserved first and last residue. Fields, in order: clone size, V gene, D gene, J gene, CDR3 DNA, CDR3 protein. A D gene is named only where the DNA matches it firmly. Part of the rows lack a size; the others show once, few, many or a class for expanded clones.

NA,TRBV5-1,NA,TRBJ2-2,TGCGCCAGCAGCCAGGGAAAGGTCGCGAACACCGGGGAGCTGTTTTTT,CASSQGKVANTGELFF
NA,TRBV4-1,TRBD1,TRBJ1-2,TGCGCCAGCAGCCAAGAAAGGGGGCTGATCTATGGCTACACCTTC,CASSQERGLIYGYTF
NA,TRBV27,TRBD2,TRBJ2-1,TGTGCCAGCAGTCCGACTAGCGGGGGGTTTTTGAGGAATGAGCAGTTCTTC,CASSPTSGGFLRNEQFF
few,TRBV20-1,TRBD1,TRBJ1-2,TGCAGTGCTAGAGATCACCGGACAGGTCCAAACTATGGCTACACCTTC,CSARDHRTGPNYGYTF
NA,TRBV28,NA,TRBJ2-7,TGTGCCAGCAGTTTACAAGGGGGGGTCGAGCAGTACTTC,CASSLQGGVEQYF
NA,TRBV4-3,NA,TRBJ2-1,TGCGCCAGCAGCCAAGAATCCGGACAGTACAATGAGCAGTTCTTC,CASSQESGQYNEQFF
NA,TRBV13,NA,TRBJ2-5,TGTGTCAGCAGCTTCAGGGACGTGGAGACCCAGTACTTC,CVSSFRDVETQYF
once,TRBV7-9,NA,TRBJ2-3,TGTGCCAGCAGCCCATTGGACACGACGGTTCAAGATACGCAGTATTTT,CASSPLDTTVQDTQYF
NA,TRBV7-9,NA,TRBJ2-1,TGTGCCAGCAGCTTAGCCCCGACAGAGTACAATGAGCAGTTCTTC,CASSLAPTEYNEQFF
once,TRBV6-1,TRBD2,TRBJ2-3,TGTGCCAGCAGTGAAGCAGGGACTAGCGGGGGAGATACGCAGTATTTT,CASSEAGTSGGDTQYF
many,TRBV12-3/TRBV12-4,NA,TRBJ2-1,TGTGCCAGCAGCCGGGGGAGGAATGAGCAGTTCTTC,CASSRGRNEQFF
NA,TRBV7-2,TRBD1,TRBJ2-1,TGTGCCAGCAGCTTGGACGGGACAGGGCCCAATGGGCAGTTCTTC,CASSLDGTGPNGQFF
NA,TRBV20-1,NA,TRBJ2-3,TGCAGTGCTAGAGATCCCCAGGTGGATACGCGGTATTTT,CSARDPQVDTRYF
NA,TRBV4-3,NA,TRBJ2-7,TGCGCCAGCAGCCAAGGGCAGGGAGTAGGAGAGACCCGGTACTTC,CASSQGQGVGETRYF
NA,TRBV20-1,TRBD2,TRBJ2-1,TGCAGTGCCACATGGGCTAGCGGGGGCCTTAGCTCCTACAATGAGCAGTTCTTC,CSATWASGGLSSYNEQFF
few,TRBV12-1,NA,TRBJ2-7,TGTGCCAGCAGCGATTATAGGGAACGTTTCTACGAGCAGTACTTC,CASSDYRERFYEQYF
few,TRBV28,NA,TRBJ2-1,TGTGCCAGCAGTTTGAATCAGGGATATGAGCAGTTCTTC,CASSLNQGYEQFF
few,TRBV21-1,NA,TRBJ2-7,TGTGCCAGCAGCCTATCGGCAATCCCGGACAGTTCTACCTACGAGCAGTACTTC,CASSLSAIPDSSTYEQYF
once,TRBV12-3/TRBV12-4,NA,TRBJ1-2,TGTGCCAGCAGTCACCTTAATAAGCGTTCGGGTGGGGTCTCGGACTATGGCTACACCTTC,CASSHLNKRSGGVSDYGYTF
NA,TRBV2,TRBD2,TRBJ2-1,TGTGCCAGCAGTGGAAGACTAGCGAGGCTATACAATGAGCAGTTCTTC,CASSGRLARLYNEQFF
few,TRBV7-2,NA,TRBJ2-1,TGTGCCAGCAGCTTAGCGAGGGAGACCTACAATGAGCAGTTCTTC,CASSLARETYNEQFF
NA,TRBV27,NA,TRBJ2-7,TGTGCCAGCAGTTTGCAGGATACGGGGGGCCCTAACAATGAGCAGTACTTC,CASSLQDTGGPNNEQYF
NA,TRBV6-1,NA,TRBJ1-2,TGTGCCAGTGGACTCGGCTCGGGCTATGGCTACACCTTC,CASGLGSGYGYTF
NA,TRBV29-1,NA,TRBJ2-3,TGCAGCGTTGTTGGATTAAGCGGGAGCACAGATACGCAGTATTTT,CSVVGLSGSTDTQYF
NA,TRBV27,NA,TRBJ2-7,TGTGCCAGTTCCCCCGGATCCCCAGTCCGCGAGCAGTACTTC,CASSPGSPVREQYF
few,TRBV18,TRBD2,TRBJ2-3,TGTGCCAGCTCACCACCTAGCGGGGGTGTGGATACGCAGTATTTT,CASSPPSGGVDTQYF
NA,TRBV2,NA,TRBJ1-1,TGTGCCAGCAGTGGGCCCTACACTGAAGCTTTCTTT,CASSGPYTEAFF
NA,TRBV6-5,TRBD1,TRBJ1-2,TGTGCCAGCAGGGGACAGGGGACCACTAACTATGGCTACACCTTC,CASRGQGTTNYGYTF
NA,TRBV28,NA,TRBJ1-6,TGTGCCAGCAGTTTGATCCAGCCTAATTCACCCCTCCACTTT,CASSLIQPNSPLHF
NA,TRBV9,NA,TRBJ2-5,TGTGCCAGCAGCGCTGGTGGGCAGGGGGGGCTAGAGACCCAGTACTTC,CASSAGGQGGLETQYF
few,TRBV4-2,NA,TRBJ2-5,TGTGCCAGCAGCCAAGAGGGACTCCAAGAGACCCAGTACTTC,CASSQEGLQETQYF
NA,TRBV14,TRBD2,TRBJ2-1,TGTGCCAGCAGCCAAGATAGCGGGGGTTTTTATGAGCAGTTCTTC,CASSQDSGGFYEQFF
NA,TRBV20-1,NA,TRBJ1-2,TGCAGGCCTCAGGGGAGGGACGCTAACTATGGCTACACCTTC,CRPQGRDANYGYTF
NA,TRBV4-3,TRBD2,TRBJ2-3,TGCGCCAGCAGCCAAGATGCGGCTAGCGGGGGGAGCACAGATACGCAGTATTTT,CASSQDAASGGSTDTQYF
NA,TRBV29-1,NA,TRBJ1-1,TGCAGCGTTGAAAGTCAGGGGAACACTGAAGCTTTCTTT,CSVESQGNTEAFF
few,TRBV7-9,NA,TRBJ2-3,TGTGCCAGCAGCTCAAAAACTAGAGGCACAGATACGCAGTATTTT,CASSSKTRGTDTQYF
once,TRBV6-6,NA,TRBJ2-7,TGTGCCAGCACCTACGACAGTTCCTACGAGCAGTACTTC,CASTYDSSYEQYF
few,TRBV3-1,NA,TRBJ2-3,TGTGCCAGCAGCCGTAGCAAAGGGGGGACAGATACGCAGTATTTT,CASSRSKGGTDTQYF
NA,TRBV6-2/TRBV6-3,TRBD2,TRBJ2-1,TGTGCCAGCAGGATATATGGGACTAGCTATTACAATGAGCAGTTCTTC,CASRIYGTSYYNEQFF
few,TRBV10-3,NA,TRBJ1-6,TGTGCCATCAGTGGCAACGGAAATTCACCCCTCCACTTT,CAISGNGNSPLHF
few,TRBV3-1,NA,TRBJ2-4,TGTGCCAGCAGCCAAGATCTGGCAATCTCTCACATTCAGTACTTC,CASSQDLAISHIQYF
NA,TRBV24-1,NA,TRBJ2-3,TGTGCCACCAGACCCGGACTCGGTACGCAGTATTTT,CATRPGLGTQYF
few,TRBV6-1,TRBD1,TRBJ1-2,TGTGCCAGCAGTGAAGCGGGACAGGGCAACTATGGCTACACCTTC,CASSEAGQGNYGYTF
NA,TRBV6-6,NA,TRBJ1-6,TGTGCCAGCACCCACCATAATTCACCCCTCCACTTT,CASTHHNSPLHF
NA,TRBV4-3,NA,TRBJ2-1,TGCGCCAGCTCGTCAGGTGTCTATGATTCCAATGAGCAGTTCTTC,CASSSGVYDSNEQFF
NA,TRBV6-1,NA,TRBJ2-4,TGTGCCAGCGCTGTGTTGCAGGGAGTTTCGAACATTCAGTACTTC,CASAVLQGVSNIQYF
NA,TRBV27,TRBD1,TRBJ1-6,TGTGCCAGCAGTTTCTACCGGGACAGCTTCGTCTTGGGTAATTCACCCCTCCACTTT,CASSFYRDSFVLGNSPLHF
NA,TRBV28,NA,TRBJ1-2,TGTGCCAGTCAGGGGCTTAAGGGGATGTCTGGTGGCTACACCTTC,CASQGLKGMSGGYTF
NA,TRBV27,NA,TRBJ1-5,TGTGCCAGCAGTTTATATTCAGGGTCCCGCAATCAGCCCCAGCATTTT,CASSLYSGSRNQPQHF
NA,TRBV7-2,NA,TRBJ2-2,TGTGCCAGCAGCTTTTATGGGACCGGGGAGCTGTTTTTT,CASSFYGTGELFF
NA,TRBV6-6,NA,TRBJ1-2,TGTGCCAGCAAGGAGGCCAACTATGGCTACACCTTC,CASKEANYGYTF
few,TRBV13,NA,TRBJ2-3,TGTGCCAGCAGCTTAGGCCTTTCGGCGCAGTATTTT,CASSLGLSAQYF
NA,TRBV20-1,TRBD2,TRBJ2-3,TGCAGTGCTCCTGGACTAGGAGCGGGGGATGATACGCAGTATTTT,CSAPGLGAGDDTQYF